The rows below give T cell receptor beta chains drawn from one sample of a study of read filtering for tumor transcriptome and immune sequencing. In TCRdb, the reads were re-called with MiXCR into one record per CDR3 protein. The table lists 60,000 to 75,000 distinct CDR3 sequences, approximately 18% of them singletons. Sequenced: a population of CD138-negative cells sorted from bone marrow. These receptors all stem from a donor over 35 with multiple myeloma. The CDR3 runs from the conserved cysteine through the conserved F or W.

TRBJ1-1	TRBV5-1	CASSLGDGASGFFF
TRBJ2-2	TRBV6-1	CASRDPGQVNTGELFF
TRBJ2-5	TRBV4-1	CASSASIPTGNQETQYF
TRBJ2-7	TRBV20-1	CSAGLAGGTIYEQYF
TRBJ2-1	TRBV6-2/TRBV6-3	CAVQDGYNEQFF
TRBJ2-1	TRBV7-9	CASSLTVRRGGSYNEQFF
TRBJ2-1	TRBV12-3/TRBV12-4	CASSLLGLANEQFF
TRBJ2-1	TRBV5-1	CASSLFVRASRIHEQFF
TRBJ1-1	TRBV5-5	CASSLQANTEAFF
TRBJ1-1	TRBV7-9	CASSLATGSTEAFF
TRBJ2-7	TRBV20-1	CSAPRSSEQYF
TRBJ2-1	TRBV7-9	CASSTGTSGRLLSYNEQFF
TRBJ1-6	TRBV12-3/TRBV12-4	CASSAPGPSPLHF
TRBJ2-7	TRBV10-3	CAISVEEYEQYF
TRBJ1-4	TRBV12-3/TRBV12-4	CASSSGVGAEKLFF
TRBJ2-2	TRBV29-1	CSVQGRNTGELFF
TRBJ2-1	TRBV6-1	CASSEVIGGYYNEQFF
TRBJ1-1	TRBV6-2/TRBV6-3	CASSRGAEAFF
TRBJ2-7	TRBV20-1	CSARAPLGGGSGEQYF
TRBJ2-2	TRBV5-1	CASSRNTGELFF
TRBJ2-1	TRBV29-1	CSVRISGAGNEQFF
TRBJ2-7	TRBV20-1	CSASNVDEQYF
TRBJ2-7	TRBV28	CASTLGRVLDEQYF
TRBJ2-7	TRBV5-1	CASSRDRWYEQYF
TRBJ2-3	TRBV6-6	CASSRGGASTDTQYF
TRBJ2-3	TRBV7-9	CASSGGAGTDTQYF
TRBJ2-1	TRBV5-1	CASSLQGLSYNEQFF
TRBJ1-1	TRBV6-1	CASSESGDTEAFF
TRBJ2-1	TRBV2	CASMGRFDEQFF
TRBJ2-1	TRBV20-1	CSARSRATVWDEQFF
TRBJ1-1	TRBV20-1	CSARDRQGARGRWDTEAFF
TRBJ2-5	TRBV4-1	CASSQESGRAQETQYF
TRBJ2-1	TRBV10-3	CAISEAGGFDNEQFF
TRBJ2-1	TRBV7-8	CASSLDGRAFDEQFF
TRBJ1-1	TRBV11-2	CASSRNVGNTEAFF
TRBJ2-2	TRBV2	CASSPTGLLLNTGELFF
TRBJ2-1	TRBV7-2	CASRHPQTSVYNEQFF
TRBJ2-3	TRBV18	CASSPPRADHRGTQYF
TRBJ2-7	TRBV28	CASSTTPYEQYF
TRBJ2-3	TRBV20-1	CSAGLAGTDTQYF
TRBJ2-3	TRBV11-2	CASSPRSAGGFTDTQYF
TRBJ2-3	TRBV27	CASSTPDTQYF
TRBJ1-1	TRBV15	CATSPRTGSNTEAFF
TRBJ2-5	TRBV4-1	CASSQEPPGLAEYQETQYF
TRBJ2-7	TRBV25-1	CASSDPGTGAYEQYF
TRBJ2-1	TRBV28	CASSPAWAYEQFF
TRBJ2-3	TRBV29-1	CSVPAGAGADTQYF
TRBJ2-2	TRBV2	CASQVEDTGELFF
TRBJ1-1	TRBV6-5	CASSSNTVHNTEAFF
TRBJ2-1	TRBV20-1	CSARDLVGLAGDGEQFF
TRBJ2-2	TRBV5-1	CASSSNSADTGELFF